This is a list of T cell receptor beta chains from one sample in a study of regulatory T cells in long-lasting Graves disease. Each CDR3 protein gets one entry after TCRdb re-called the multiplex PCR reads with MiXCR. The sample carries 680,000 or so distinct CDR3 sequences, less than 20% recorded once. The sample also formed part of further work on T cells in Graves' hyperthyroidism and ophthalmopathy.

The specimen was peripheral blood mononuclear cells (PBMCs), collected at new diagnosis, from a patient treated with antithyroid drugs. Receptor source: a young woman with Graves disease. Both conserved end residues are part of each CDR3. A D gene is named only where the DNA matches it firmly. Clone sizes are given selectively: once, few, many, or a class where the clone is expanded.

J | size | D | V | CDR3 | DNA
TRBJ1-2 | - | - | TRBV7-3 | CASSQDPGRYGYAF | TGCGCCAGCAGCCAAGATCCCGGGAGGTATGGCTACGCCTTC
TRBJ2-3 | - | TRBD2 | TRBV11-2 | CASSLGASGSSTDTQYF | TGTGCCAGCAGCTTGGGGGCAAGCGGGAGTAGCACAGATACGCAGTATTTT
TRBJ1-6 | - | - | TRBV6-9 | CASSFTDGNSPLHF | TGTGCCAGCAGTTTCACGGACGGAAATTCACCCCTCCACTTT
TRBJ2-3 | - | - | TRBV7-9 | CASSLATATDTQYF | TGTGCCAGCAGCTTAGCGACAGCCACAGATACGCAGTATTTT
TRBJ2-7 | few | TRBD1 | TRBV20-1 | CSARDPRTGTYEQYF | TGCAGTGCTAGAGATCCGCGGACAGGAACCTACGAGCAGTACTTC
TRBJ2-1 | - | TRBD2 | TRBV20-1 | CSANSGTLSSYNEQFF | TGCAGTGCCAATAGCGGGACCCTCAGCTCCTACAATGAGCAGTTCTTC
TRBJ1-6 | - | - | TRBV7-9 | CASSSDSHKNSPLHF | TGTGCCAGCAGCTCCGACAGCCACAAGAATTCACCCCTCCACTTT
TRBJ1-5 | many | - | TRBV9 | CASSVEASNQPQHF | TGTGCCAGCAGCGTAGAGGCTAGCAATCAGCCCCAGCATTTT
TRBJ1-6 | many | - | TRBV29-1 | CSVEAPGTTNSPLHF | TGCAGCGTTGAAGCGCCCGGTACGACCAACTCACCCCTCCACTTT
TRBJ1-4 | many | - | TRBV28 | CASKSTTGSEKLFF | TGTGCCAGCAAGTCCACGACAGGCAGCGAAAAACTGTTTTTT
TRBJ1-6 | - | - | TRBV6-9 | CASSYPLPTGWSSPLHF | TGTGCCAGCAGTTACCCCCTCCCTACAGGGTGGAGTTCACCCCTCCACTTT
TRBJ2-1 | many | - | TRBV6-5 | CASSYSTGTFNEQFF | TGTGCCAGCAGTTACTCGACCGGGACGTTCAATGAGCAGTTCTTC
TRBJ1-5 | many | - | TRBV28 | CASSNRVAQPQHF | TGTGCCAGCAGCAACAGGGTCGCTCAGCCCCAGCATTTT
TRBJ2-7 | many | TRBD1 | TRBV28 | CASSAGTGLTYEQYF | TGTGCCAGCAGCGCCGGGACAGGGTTAACCTACGAGCAGTACTTC
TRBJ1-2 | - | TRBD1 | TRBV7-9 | CASSSWTGLDGYTF | TGTGCCAGCAGCTCCTGGACAGGGTTGGATGGCTACACCTTC
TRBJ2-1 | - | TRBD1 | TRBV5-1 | CASSLRQGVANEQFF | TGCGCCAGCAGCCTCCGACAGGGGGTCGCGAATGAGCAGTTCTTC
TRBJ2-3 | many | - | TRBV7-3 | CASSLTHLSTDTQYF | TGTGCCAGCAGCTTAACTCATCTGAGCACAGATACGCAGTATTTT
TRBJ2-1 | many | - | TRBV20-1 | CSARLDHNEQFF | TGCAGTGCTAGACTCGACCACAATGAGCAGTTCTTC
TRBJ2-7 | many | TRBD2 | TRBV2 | CASSRGLASSYEQYF | TGTGCCAGCAGTCGGGGACTAGCGTCCTCCTACGAGCAGTACTTC
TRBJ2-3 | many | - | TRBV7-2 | CASSLYGDTQYF | TGTGCCAGCAGCCTGTACGGGGATACGCAGTATTTT
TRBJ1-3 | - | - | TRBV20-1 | CSAEGQPSGNTIYF | TGCAGTGCTGAAGGACAGCCCTCTGGAAACACCATATATTTT
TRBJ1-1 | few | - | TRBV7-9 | CASSLAGGGSTEAFF | TGTGCCAGCAGCTTAGCGGGGGGTGGGTCCACTGAAGCTTTCTTT
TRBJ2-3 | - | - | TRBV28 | CASRTRGTDTQYF | TGTGCCAGCAGGACTAGGGGGACAGATACGCAGTATTTT
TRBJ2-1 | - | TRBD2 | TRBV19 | CASSNQPWAGGVYNEQFF | TGTGCCAGTAGTAACCAACCGTGGGCGGGAGGAGTGTACAATGAGCAGTTCTTC
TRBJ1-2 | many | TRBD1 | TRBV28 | CASKAHTVGGAKYGYTF | TGTGCCAGCAAGGCCCACACCGTAGGGGGCGCTAAATATGGCTACACCTTC
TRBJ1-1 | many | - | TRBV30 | CAWSKRVALTEAFF | TGTGCCTGGAGCAAACGGGTGGCACTCACTGAAGCTTTCTTT
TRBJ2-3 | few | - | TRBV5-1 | CASSIQLRGVTDTQYF | TGCGCCAGCAGCATCCAACTAAGGGGCGTCACAGATACGCAGTATTTT
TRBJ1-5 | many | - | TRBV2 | CASSDRGSHNQPQHF | TGTGCCAGCAGTGACCGGGGGAGCCACAATCAGCCCCAGCATTTT
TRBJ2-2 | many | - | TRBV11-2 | CASSLAPFTGELFF | TGTGCCAGCAGCTTAGCGCCATTCACCGGGGAGCTGTTTTTT
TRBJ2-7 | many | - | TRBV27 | CASSLFGGGPYEQYF | TGTGCCAGCAGTTTATTTGGGGGAGGCCCTTACGAGCAGTACTTC
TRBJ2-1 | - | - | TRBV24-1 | CATSDTDRQHYNEQFF | TGTGCCACCAGTGATACAGACAGGCAACACTACAATGAGCAGTTCTTC
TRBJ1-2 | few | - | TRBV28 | CAIRGALYYGYTF | TGTGCCATCCGAGGGGCCCTATACTATGGCTACACCTTC
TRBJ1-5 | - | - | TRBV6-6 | CASSYSSREPQHF | TGTGCCAGCAGTTACTCGAGTAGGGAGCCCCAGCATTTT
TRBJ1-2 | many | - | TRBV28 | CASTSGSYGYTF | TGTGCCAGCACTTCAGGGTCGTATGGCTACACCTTC
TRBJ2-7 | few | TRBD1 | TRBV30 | CAWQHRDRFSYEQYF | TGTGCCTGGCAGCACCGGGACAGGTTCTCCTACGAGCAGTACTTC
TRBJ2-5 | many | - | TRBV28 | CASSFFGGAYF | TGTGCCAGCAGTTTCTTCGGAGGGGCTTACTTC
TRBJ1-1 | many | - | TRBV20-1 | CSATGYTEAFF | TGCAGTGCTACAGGGTACACTGAAGCTTTCTTT
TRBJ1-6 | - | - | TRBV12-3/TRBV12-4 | CASSLTQTDSPLHF | TGTGCCAGCAGTTTAACCCAAACAGATTCACCCCTCCACTTT
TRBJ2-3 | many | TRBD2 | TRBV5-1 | CASSLAPSGTSDTQYF | TGTGCCAGCAGCTTGGCGCCTAGCGGGACGTCAGATACGCAGTATTTT
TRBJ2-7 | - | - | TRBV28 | CASSTPMGSSYEQYF | TGTGCCAGCAGCACACCCATGGGCAGCTCCTACGAGCAGTACTTC
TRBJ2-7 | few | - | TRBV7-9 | CASSHVTHPYEQYF | TGTGCCAGCAGCCATGTAACTCATCCCTACGAGCAGTACTTC
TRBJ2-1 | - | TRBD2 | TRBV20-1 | CSARGLGTSGYNEQFF | TGCAGTGCTAGGGGGCTCGGGACTAGCGGTTACAATGAGCAGTTCTTC
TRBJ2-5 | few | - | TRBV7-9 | CASSLGGNTETQYF | TGTGCCAGCAGCTTAGGGGGAAATACAGAGACCCAGTACTTC
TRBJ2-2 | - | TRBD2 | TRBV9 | CASSPHLGGLRTGELFF | TGTGCCAGCAGCCCCCATCTGGGGGGACTACGTACCGGGGAGCTGTTTTTT
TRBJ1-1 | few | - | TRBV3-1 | CASSQGISLDTEAFF | TGTGCCAGCAGCCAAGGTATCAGCCTTGACACTGAAGCTTTCTTT
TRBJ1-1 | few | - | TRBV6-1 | CASGGQGGAFF | TGTGCCAGCGGTGGCCAGGGTGGAGCTTTCTTT
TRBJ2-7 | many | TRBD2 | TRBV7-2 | CASSSDGTSGLYEQYF | TGTGCCAGCAGCTCAGACGGGACTAGCGGGCTCTACGAGCAGTACTTC
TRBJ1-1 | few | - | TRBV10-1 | CASISPPVNTEAFF | TGCGCCAGCATTAGTCCCCCGGTGAACACTGAAGCTTTCTTT
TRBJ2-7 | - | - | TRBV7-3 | CASSRSGSSSYEQYF | TGTGCCAGCAGCCGGAGCGGTTCTAGCTCCTACGAGCAGTACTTC
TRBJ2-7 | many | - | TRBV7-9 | CASSQFYEQYF | TGTGCCAGCAGCCAATTCTACGAGCAGTACTTC
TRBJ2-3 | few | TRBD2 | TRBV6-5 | CASSYGRGGRSTDTQYF | TGTGCCAGCAGTTACGGTCGGGGAGGGAGGAGCACAGATACGCAGTATTTT
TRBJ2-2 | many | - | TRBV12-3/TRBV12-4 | CASSLTTGELFF | TGTGCCAGCAGTTTAACGACCGGGGAGCTGTTTTTT
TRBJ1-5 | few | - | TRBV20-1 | CSAGETREPQHF | TGCAGTGCTGGGGAGACCAGGGAGCCCCAGCATTTT
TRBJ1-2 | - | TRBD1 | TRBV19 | CASSILKGARKGYTF | TGTGCCAGTAGTATACTGAAGGGGGCGAGAAAGGGCTACACCTTC
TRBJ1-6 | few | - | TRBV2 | CASSPLDSYNSPLHF | TGTGCCAGCTCCCCCCTCGACTCCTATAATTCACCCCTCCACTTT
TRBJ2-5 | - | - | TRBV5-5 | CASGEEPGPPYQETQYF | TGTGCCAGCGGCGAAGAACCCGGGCCACCGTACCAAGAGACCCAGTACTTC
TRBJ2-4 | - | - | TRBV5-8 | CASSLPASRDIQYF | TGTGCCAGCAGCTTGCCTGCCTCCAGGGACATTCAGTACTTC
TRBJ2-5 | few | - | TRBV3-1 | CASSQGATRGTQYF | TGTGCCAGCAGCCAAGGGGCAACAAGGGGGACCCAGTACTTC
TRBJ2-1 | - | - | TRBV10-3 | CAINPGYDDNEQFF | TGTGCCATCAACCCGGGCTACGATGACAATGAGCAGTTCTTC
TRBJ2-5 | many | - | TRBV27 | CASPIAETQYF | TGTGCCAGCCCTATTGCGGAGACCCAGTACTTC